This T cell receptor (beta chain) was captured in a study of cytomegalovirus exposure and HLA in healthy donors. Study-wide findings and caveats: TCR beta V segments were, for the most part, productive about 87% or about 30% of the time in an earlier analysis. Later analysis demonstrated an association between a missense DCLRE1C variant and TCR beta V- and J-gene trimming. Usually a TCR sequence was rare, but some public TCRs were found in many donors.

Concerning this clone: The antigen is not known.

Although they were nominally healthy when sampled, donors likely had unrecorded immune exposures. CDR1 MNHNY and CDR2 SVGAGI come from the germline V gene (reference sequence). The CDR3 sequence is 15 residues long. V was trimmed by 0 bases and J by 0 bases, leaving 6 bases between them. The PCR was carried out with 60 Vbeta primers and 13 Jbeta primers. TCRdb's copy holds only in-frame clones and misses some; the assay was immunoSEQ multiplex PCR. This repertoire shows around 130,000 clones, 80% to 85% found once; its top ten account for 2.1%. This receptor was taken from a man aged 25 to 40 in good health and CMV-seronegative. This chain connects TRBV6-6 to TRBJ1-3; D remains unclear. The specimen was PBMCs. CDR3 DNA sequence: TGTGCCAGCAGTTACTCGGCCCTCTCTGGAAACACCATATATTTT. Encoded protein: CASSYSALSGNTIYF.